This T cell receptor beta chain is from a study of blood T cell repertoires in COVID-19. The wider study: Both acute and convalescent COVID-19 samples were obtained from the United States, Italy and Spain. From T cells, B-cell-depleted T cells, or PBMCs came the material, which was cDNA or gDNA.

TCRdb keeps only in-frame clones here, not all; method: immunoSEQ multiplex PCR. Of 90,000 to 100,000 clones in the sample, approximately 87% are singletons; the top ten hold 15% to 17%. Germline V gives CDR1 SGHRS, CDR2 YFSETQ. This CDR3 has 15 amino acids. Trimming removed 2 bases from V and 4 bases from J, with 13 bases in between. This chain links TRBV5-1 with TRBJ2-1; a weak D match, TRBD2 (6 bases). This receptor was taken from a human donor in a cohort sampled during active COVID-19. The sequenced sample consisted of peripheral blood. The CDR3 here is CASSLLGGTYNEQFF. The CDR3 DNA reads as TGCGCCAGCAGCTTACTTGGAGGGACGTACAATGAGCAGTTCTTC.